This TCR beta chain was recorded in a study of blood T cell repertoires in COVID-19. Looking at the study overall: The United States, Italy and Spain supplied acute and convalescent COVID-19 samples. PBMCs, B-cell-depleted T cells, or T cells were the source of the cDNA or gDNA that made up the material.

How the authors handled the data: From reference gene primer amplification, estimates of nucleated cell counts were derived. The protocol was immunoSEQ multiplex PCR, while the TCRdb copy is restricted to in-frame clones and leaves out a portion. V, J and clone size are taken as reported in that table, and D and trimming were inferred from the DNA itself. The sample has a few hundred thousand clones; about 90% are singletons. Seattle's enrolled individuals joined amid active infection and were then monitored longitudinally. This CDR3 comprises 15 residues. Between the trimmed V and J ends, which lost 6 bases and 2 bases, there was a span of 14 bases. CDR1 MNHEY and CDR2 SVGEGT come from the germline V gene.

The V and J genes are TRBV6-2 or TRBV6-3 and TRBJ1-5; no clear D. The sample consisted of peripheral blood. This clonotype was obtained from a woman aged 40-49 years with COVID-19, enrolled during active disease. The CDR3 sequence: CASSHLGAGNQPQHF. The CDR3 nucleotides are TGTGCCAGCAGCCATCTCGGCGCGGGCAATCAGCCCCAGCATTTT.